Each of the 8 T cell receptor beta chains below was sequenced from the same sample in a study of blood T cell repertoires in COVID-19. Using immunoSEQ multiplex PCR, the repertoire was profiled, and TCRdb retains in-frame clones only, with some absent. The sample holds roughly 200,000 clones, approximately 80% seen once. The specimen sequenced was peripheral blood. These receptors were obtained from a man aged 45-65 years who had recovered from COVID-19.

This chain connects TRBV18 to TRBJ1-2; 11 bases agree with TRBD1. Per the germline V gene, CDR1 is KGHSH and CDR2 is LQKENI. The CDR3 is made up of 16 amino acids. V lost 2 bases to trimming and J lost 6 bases; unmatched junction nucleotides: 8. The CDR3 spells CASSPRTGGSIDGYTF. The CDR3 DNA reads as TGTGCCAGCTCACCAAGGACAGGGGGCAGTATCGATGGCTACACCTTC.

The chain couples TRBV9 to TRBJ2-3; 9 nucleotides match TRBD2. This CDR3 contains 17 residues. The germline V gene has CDR1 SGDLS and CDR2 YYNGEE. The junction had 7 bases not matched to a gene; V was cut back by 0 bases and J by 2 bases. This CDR3 reads CASSVGSGLAFTDTQYF. DNA of the CDR3: TGTGCCAGCAGCGTAGGCTCCGGACTAGCGTTCACAGATACGCAGTATTTT.

The V call is TRBV6-6, the J call TRBJ2-2, with a possible D match to TRBD1 (5 bases). V lost 2 bases to trimming and J lost 4 bases, with 14 bases between them. The CDR3 consists of 16 residues. Germline V CDR1 and CDR2: MNHNY, SVGAGI (reference sequence). The CDR3 is CASSYKGLQSTGELFF. DNA for the CDR3: TGTGCCAGCAGTTACAAGGGGTTGCAGAGCACCGGGGAGCTGTTTTTT.

The chain links TRBV6-5 to TRBJ2-7; the D gene is possibly TRBD2 (6 bases). Germline CDR1 is MNHEY and CDR2 is SVGAGI. This CDR3 is built from 14 residues. The ends were cut back, 8 bases at V and 6 bases at J, with 20 bases in the middle. CDR3 region: CASQNRGLAVEQYF. DNA for the CDR3: TGTGCCAGCCAGAATAGGGGACTCGCCGTCGAGCAGTACTTC.

The J gene is TRBJ2-7, the V gene TRBV4-2; possible D gene TRBD1, 6 bases. The CDR3 runs to 18 residues. Germline V gene data show CDR1 as LGHNA and CDR2 as YNFKEQ. V shed 0 bases and J shed 5 bases, with 23 bases lying between them. CDR3 residues: CASSQDAGAQGITDEQYF. The CDR3 region has the DNA TGTGCCAGCAGCCAAGACGCAGGAGCACAGGGAATAACGGACGAGCAGTACTTC.

The chain is built from TRBV24-1 and TRBJ2-7; 10 bases agree with TRBD1. The trim removed 2 bases at V and 7 bases at J, leaving 10 bases unmatched. The CDR3 spans 16 residues. Germline V CDR1 and CDR2: KGHDR, SFDVKD. This CDR3 reads CATSDWGGQGTREQYF. CDR3 DNA: TGTGCCACCAGTGATTGGGGGGGACAGGGGACGAGAGAGCAGTACTTC.

The chain is built from TRBV28 and TRBJ1-2, with TRBD1 matching 7 bases. The V segment lost 6 bases and the J segment 2 bases; nucleotides outside the gene matches: 3. This CDR3 region has 13 residues. CDR1 and CDR2 (germline): MDHEN, SYDVKM. The CDR3 region has the DNA TGTGCCAGCAGGGCAGGGGGGAACTATGGCTACACCTTC. Its protein is CASRAGGNYGYTF.

V and J are TRBV7-8 and TRBJ2-1; 8 bases align to TRBD1. The CDR3 length is 18 residues. Trimming removed 4 bases from V and 9 bases from J; junction bases left unmatched: 20. Germline CDR1 and CDR2: SGHVS and FQNEAQ. CDR3 amino acids: CASSSRGLGAGGQGEQFF. The CDR3 coding sequence is TGTGCCAGCAGCTCCAGGGGGCTGGGAGCGGGTGGACAGGGTGAGCAGTTCTTC. Full variable domain (rest looked up from reference TRBV7-8 and TRBJ2-1): GAGVSQSPRYKVAKRGQDVALRCDPISGHVSLFWYQQALGQGPEFLTYFQNEAQLDKSGLPSDRFFAERPEGSVSTLKIQRTQQEDSAVYLCASSSRGLGAGGQGEQFFGPGTRLTVL.